A selection of T cell receptor beta chains follows, all from one sample in a study of response to subunit inactivated influenza vaccine. Using its own MiXCR run on the RT-PCR reads, TCRdb lists one record per CDR3 protein. The repertoire holds about 650,000 distinct CDR3 sequences, with 15% to 19% as singletons. This material consisted of PBMCs from blood, taken 12 days after vaccination. The receptor set was obtained from a man aged 50 to 60 who received an inactivated influenza vaccine. CDR3s leave out the opening cysteine and the closing phenylalanine or tryptophan. D genes are given only for firm matches.

J: TRBJ2-1
D: TRBD1
V: TRBV24-1
CDR3: ATSDDRGSGNEQF

J: TRBJ1-5
D: -
V: TRBV10-3
CDR3: AISKTVAEGQPQH

J: TRBJ2-1
D: TRBD2
V: TRBV12-3/TRBV12-4
CDR3: ASSLGSGRGRVYNEQF

J: TRBJ2-1
D: TRBD2
V: TRBV9
CDR3: ASSSSHPLLAGAGPNEQF

J: TRBJ1-1
D: -
V: TRBV20-1
CDR3: SASGFVTPEAF

J: TRBJ2-5
D: TRBD2
V: TRBV5-6
CDR3: ASSLSGLPMETQY

J: TRBJ2-1
D: -
V: TRBV15
CDR3: ATSKWTVKPYNEQF

J: TRBJ2-1
D: -
V: TRBV15
CDR3: ATAARRGNEQF

J: TRBJ2-1
D: TRBD1
V: TRBV20-1
CDR3: SATGQRNEQF

J: TRBJ2-5
D: TRBD1
V: TRBV25-1
CDR3: ASPSTGLFQETQY

J: TRBJ1-1
D: -
V: TRBV28
CDR3: ASSLMGAGAEAF

J: TRBJ2-1
D: -
V: TRBV3-1
CDR3: ASSHHDRNEQF

J: TRBJ1-1
D: -
V: TRBV20-1
CDR3: SARPRGGAEAF

J: TRBJ2-3
D: -
V: TRBV29-1
CDR3: SVEVRGRTDTQY

J: TRBJ2-3
D: TRBD1
V: TRBV6-5
CDR3: ASSYPRGQGTDTQY

J: TRBJ1-2
D: -
V: TRBV6-1
CDR3: ASSEVRDRRNYGYT

J: TRBJ2-2
D: -
V: TRBV18
CDR3: ASSPRFAGGELF

J: TRBJ2-1
D: TRBD1
V: TRBV28
CDR3: ASSFLGGSSYNEQF

J: TRBJ1-2
D: -
V: TRBV9
CDR3: ASSVEEALYGYT

J: TRBJ1-2
D: -
V: TRBV20-1
CDR3: SAPGRQKTLANYGYT

J: TRBJ1-2
D: -
V: TRBV3-1
CDR3: ASSPEQVNYGYT

J: TRBJ1-4
D: -
V: TRBV12-3/TRBV12-4
CDR3: ASSFGGQDNEKLF

J: TRBJ1-1
D: -
V: TRBV5-1
CDR3: ASSVDSRTEAF

J: TRBJ2-7
D: -
V: TRBV7-2
CDR3: ASSLFTVDYEQY

J: TRBJ1-2
D: TRBD1
V: TRBV27
CDR3: ASSLARQGTAGYT

J: TRBJ2-3
D: TRBD2
V: TRBV4-2
CDR3: ASSQPSGGLREDTQY

J: TRBJ2-7
D: -
V: TRBV2
CDR3: ASNTPGPFYEQY

J: TRBJ1-1
D: -
V: TRBV9
CDR3: ASSVTLDPNTEAF